A single sample is the source of the 5 T cell receptor beta chains below, sequenced in a study of T cells in Graves' hyperthyroidism and ophthalmopathy. Amplification of TCR beta CDR3 regions used RNA as the template. The HTBI primer set served for first-round RT-PCR of the TCR CDR3. TCRdb called the multiplex PCR reads again in MiXCR, with one record for every CDR3 protein. The table has around 800,000 distinct CDR3 sequences, about two fifths seen once. The sequenced sample consisted of blood. The receptor set was obtained from a man between 18 and 35 years old with Graves' hyperthyroidism.

Details on this clonotype: Compared with germline, one end of the junction differs, possibly owing to a read error. CDR3 region: CASSRAPGDNVLTF. The CDR3, as DNA: TGTGCCAGCTCCCGGGCCCCAGGGGACAACGTCCTGACTTTC. The chain combines TRBV18 with TRBJ2-6, with D possibly matching TRBD1 (6 bases). The V gene's germline CDR1 is KGHSH and CDR2 LQKENI. The CDR3 covers 14 residues.

Points on this clonotype: One end of the junction varies from germline; a read error may be responsible. The chain couples TRBV7-8 to TRBJ1-2, with TRBD1 identical over 9 bases. Looked up from germline, CDR1 is SGHVS and CDR2 is FQNEAQ. CDR3 length: 15 residues. The CDR3 loop is CAGSLGQGWGYGYTF. DNA of the CDR3: TGTGCCGGCAGCTTGGGACAGGGATGGGGCTATGGCTACACCTTC.

This clonotype has a handful of counts. The chain couples TRBV19 to TRBJ2-2; 8 nucleotides match TRBD1. This CDR3 is 15 amino acids long. The junction had 10 bases not matched to a gene; V was cut back by 6 bases and J by 7 bases. The germline V gene encodes CDR1 LNHDA and CDR2 SQIVND (reference sequence). DNA of the CDR3: TGTGCCAGTAGCGCCCGACAGGGGTCATTCGGGGAGCTGTTTTTT. Translation: CASSARQGSFGELFF.

This clonotype has a count of ten or more. The chain carries TRBV7-6 and TRBJ2-6; D remains ambiguous. Germline CDR1 and CDR2: SGHVS and FNYEAQ. The length of the CDR3 is 17 residues. The V end was cut by 1 base, the J end by 0 bases, with 10 bases between. The CDR3 protein is CASSLDYLLSGANVLTF. DNA of the CDR3: TGTGCCAGCAGCTTAGACTACCTTCTCTCTGGGGCCAACGTCCTGACTTTC.

This clonotype was observed a few times. V gene TRBV2 combines with J gene TRBJ2-5; a weak D match, TRBD1 (5 bases). V was pared by 3 bases and J by 4 bases, with 15 bases between. This CDR3 is 15 amino acids long. CDR1 and CDR2 from the germline V gene are SNHLY and FYNNEI. CDR3 sequence: CASSDPTGPRETQYF. In DNA form, the CDR3 reads TGTGCCAGCAGTGACCCAACAGGACCCCGAGAGACCCAGTACTTC.